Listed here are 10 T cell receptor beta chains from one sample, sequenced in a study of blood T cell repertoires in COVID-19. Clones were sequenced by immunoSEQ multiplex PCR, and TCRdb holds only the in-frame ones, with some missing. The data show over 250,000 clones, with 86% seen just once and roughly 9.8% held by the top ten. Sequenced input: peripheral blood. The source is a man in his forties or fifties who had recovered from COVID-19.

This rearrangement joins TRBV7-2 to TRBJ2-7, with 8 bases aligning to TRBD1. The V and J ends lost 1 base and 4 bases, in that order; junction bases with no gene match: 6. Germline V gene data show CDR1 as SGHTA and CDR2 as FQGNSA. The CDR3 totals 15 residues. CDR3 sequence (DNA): TGTGCCAGCAGCTTAGTTCAGGGGGCACTATACGAGCAGTACTTC. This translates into CASSLVQGALYEQYF.

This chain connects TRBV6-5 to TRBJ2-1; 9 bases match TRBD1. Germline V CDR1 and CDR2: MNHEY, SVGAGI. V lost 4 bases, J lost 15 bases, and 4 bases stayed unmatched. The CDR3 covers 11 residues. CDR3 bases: TGTGCCAGCAGTTCAGGGACAGGGTGGTTCTTC. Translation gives CASSSGTGWFF.

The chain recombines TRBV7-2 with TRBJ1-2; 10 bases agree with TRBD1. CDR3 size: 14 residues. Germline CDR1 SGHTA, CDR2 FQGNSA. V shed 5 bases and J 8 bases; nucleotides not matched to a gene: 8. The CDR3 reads CASSRRQGAGGYTF. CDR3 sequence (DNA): TGTGCCAGCAGCCGGAGACAGGGGGCGGGAGGCTACACCTTC. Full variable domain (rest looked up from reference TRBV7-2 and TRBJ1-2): GAGVSQSPSNKVTEKGKDVELRCDPISGHTALYWYRQSLGQGLEFLIYFQGNSAPDKSGLPSDRFSAERTGGSVSTLTIQRTQQEDSAVYLCASSRRQGAGGYTFGSGTRLTVV.

CDR3 nucleotide sequence: TGTGCCAGTAGTATGCGGCTAGACTCGACAGATACGCAGTATTTT. It encodes CASSMRLDSTDTQYF. The V and J genes are TRBV19 and TRBJ2-3; D is uncertain. The CDR3 is 15 residues long. The ends were cut back, 3 bases at V and 3 bases at J, with 13 bases in the middle. Germline-derived CDR1 and CDR2 are LNHDA and SQIVND (reference sequence).

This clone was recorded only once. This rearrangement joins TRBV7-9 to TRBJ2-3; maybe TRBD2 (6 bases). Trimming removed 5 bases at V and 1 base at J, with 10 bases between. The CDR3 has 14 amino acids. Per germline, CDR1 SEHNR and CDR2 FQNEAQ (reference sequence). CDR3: CASSPGLGTDTQYF. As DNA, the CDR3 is TGTGCCAGCAGCCCGGGACTGGGCACAGATACGCAGTATTTT.

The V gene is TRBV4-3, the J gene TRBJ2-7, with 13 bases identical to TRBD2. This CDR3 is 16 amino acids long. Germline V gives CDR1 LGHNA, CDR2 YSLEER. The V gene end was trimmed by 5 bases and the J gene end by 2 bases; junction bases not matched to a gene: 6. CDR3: CASSLRLAGGPYEQYF. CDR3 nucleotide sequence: TGCGCCAGCAGCTTAAGACTAGCGGGAGGCCCCTACGAGCAGTACTTC.

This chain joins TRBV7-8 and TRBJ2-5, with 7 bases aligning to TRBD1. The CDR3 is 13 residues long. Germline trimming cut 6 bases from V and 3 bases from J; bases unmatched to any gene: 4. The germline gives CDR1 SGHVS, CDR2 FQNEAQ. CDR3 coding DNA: TGTGCCAGCAGTACAGGGGTTAAAGAGACCCAGTACTTC. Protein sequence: CASSTGVKETQYF.

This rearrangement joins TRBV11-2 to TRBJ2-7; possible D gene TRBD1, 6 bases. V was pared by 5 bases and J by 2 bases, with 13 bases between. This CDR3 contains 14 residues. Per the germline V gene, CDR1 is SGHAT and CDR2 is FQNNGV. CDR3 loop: CASSGEQGPYEQYF. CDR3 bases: TGTGCCAGCAGCGGAGAACAGGGACCCTACGAGCAGTACTTC.

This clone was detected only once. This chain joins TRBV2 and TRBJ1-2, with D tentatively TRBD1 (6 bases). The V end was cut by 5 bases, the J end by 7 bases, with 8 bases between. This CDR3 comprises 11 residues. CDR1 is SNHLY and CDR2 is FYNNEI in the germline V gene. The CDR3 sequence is CASSTGFGYTF. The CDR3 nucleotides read TGTGCCAGCAGTACAGGGTTTGGCTACACCTTC.

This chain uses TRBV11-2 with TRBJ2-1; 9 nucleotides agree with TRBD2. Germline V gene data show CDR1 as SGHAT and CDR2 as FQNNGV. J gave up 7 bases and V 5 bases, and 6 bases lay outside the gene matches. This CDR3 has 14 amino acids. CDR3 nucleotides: TGTGCCAGCAGCCCTAGCGGGGTCGGTAATGAGCAGTTCTTC. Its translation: CASSPSGVGNEQFF.